Below, 8 T cell receptor beta chains from the same sample are listed, as sequenced in a study of blood T cell repertoires in COVID-19. Repertoires were generated with immunoSEQ multiplex PCR, while TCRdb's copy carries only in-frame clones and drops some. In the table there are 150,000 to 200,000 clones, 85% to 90% of which are singletons. The sample consisted of peripheral blood. All receptors derive from a woman older than 75 in a cohort sampled during active or convalescent COVID-19.

The chain is built from TRBV3-1 (or the pseudogene TRBV3-2) and TRBJ2-5, with a possible D match to TRBD1 (5 bases). Germline assignment: CDR1 LGHDT and CDR2 YNNKEL (reference sequence). V was shortened by 0 bases and J by 4 bases, with 9 bases between the two germline ends. The CDR3 has 14 amino acids. The CDR3 region has the DNA TGTGCCAGCAGCCAAGAAGGTAGGGGAGAGACCCAGTACTTC. Protein: CASSQEGRGETQYF.

The chain carries TRBV28 and TRBJ1-3, with D possibly being TRBD1 (6 bases). V was clipped by 6 bases and J by 4 bases, with 19 bases between them. CDR3 length: 16 residues. The germline V gene has CDR1 MDHEN and CDR2 SYDVKM. The CDR3 spells CASSLDMQGIGNTIYF. CDR3 in DNA: TGTGCCAGCAGCCTAGATATGCAGGGGATCGGAAACACCATATATTTT.

The chain recombines TRBV7-9 with TRBJ1-3; 10 positions agree with TRBD1. The CDR3 loop spans 19 amino acids. Germline V gene data show CDR1 as SEHNR and CDR2 as FQNEAQ (reference sequence). The ends lost 5 bases at V and 2 bases at J; junction bases unmatched: 15. Here the CDR3 reads CASSVRDRGFVTAGNTIYF. CDR3 DNA: TGTGCCAGCAGCGTGAGGGACAGGGGTTTTGTAACTGCTGGAAACACCATATATTTT.

The rearrangement links TRBV5-1 to TRBJ2-3, with D tentatively TRBD2 (6 bases). The CDR3 has 14 amino acids. The V end was cut by 9 bases, the J end by 5 bases, with 19 bases between. The V gene's germline CDR1 is SGHRS and CDR2 YFSETQ. In DNA form, the CDR3 reads TGCGCCACCAGTGTGGGGGGTCAAGGAGATACGCAGTATTTT. Translation: CATSVGGQGDTQYF. Variable domain in full (rest from reference TRBV5-1 and TRBJ2-3): KAGVTQTPRYLIKTRGQQVTLSCSPISGHRSVSWYQQTPGQGLQFLFEYFSETQRNKGNFPGRFSGRQFSNSRSEMNVSTLELGDSALYLCATSVGGQGDTQYFGPGTRLTVL.

This sequence joins TRBV10-3 and TRBJ2-1; 9 positions agree with TRBD1. Germline V gene lookup returns CDR1 ENHRY and CDR2 SYGVKD. J was trimmed by 0 bases and V by 7 bases; bases with no gene match: 7. The CDR3 spans 16 residues. Written as DNA, the CDR3 is TGTGCCATCAAGACAGGGGGGTTGAGCTCCTACAATGAGCAGTTCTTC. Its protein is CAIKTGGLSSYNEQFF.

This chain joins TRBV25-1 and TRBJ1-3, with 8 nucleotides matching TRBD1. There are 15 residues in the CDR3. Germline lookup yields CDR1 MGHDK and CDR2 SYGVNS. V shed 3 bases and J 4 bases; nucleotides not matched to a gene: 5. CDR3 coding DNA: TGTGCCAGCAGTGACCCGGACAGGGCGGGAAACACCATATATTTT. Protein: CASSDPDRAGNTIYF.

The genes are TRBV21-1 and TRBJ1-1; TRBD1, the D gene given by the table, was not confirmed from the DNA. TRBV21-1 is recorded as a pseudogene. This CDR3 spans 19 amino acids. CDR3 nucleotide sequence: TGTGCCAGCAGCCCAAAGGACAGGGGCCCCCCTGAATATGACACTGAAGCTTTCTTT. As protein: CASSPKDRGPPEYDTEAFF.

This clone has just a few counts. V is TRBV3-1 (or the pseudogene TRBV3-2) and J is TRBJ2-1; TRBD2 aligns across 14 bases. V lost 0 bases to trimming and J lost 8 bases; unmatched junction nucleotides: 12. The CDR3 is 19 residues long. Germline CDR1 LGHDT, CDR2 YNNKEL (reference sequence). DNA of the CDR3: TGTGCCAGCAGCCAAGAAGGTATAACCGGGACTAGCGGGAGCGATGAGCAGTTCTTC. This sequence encodes CASSQEGITGTSGSDEQFF.